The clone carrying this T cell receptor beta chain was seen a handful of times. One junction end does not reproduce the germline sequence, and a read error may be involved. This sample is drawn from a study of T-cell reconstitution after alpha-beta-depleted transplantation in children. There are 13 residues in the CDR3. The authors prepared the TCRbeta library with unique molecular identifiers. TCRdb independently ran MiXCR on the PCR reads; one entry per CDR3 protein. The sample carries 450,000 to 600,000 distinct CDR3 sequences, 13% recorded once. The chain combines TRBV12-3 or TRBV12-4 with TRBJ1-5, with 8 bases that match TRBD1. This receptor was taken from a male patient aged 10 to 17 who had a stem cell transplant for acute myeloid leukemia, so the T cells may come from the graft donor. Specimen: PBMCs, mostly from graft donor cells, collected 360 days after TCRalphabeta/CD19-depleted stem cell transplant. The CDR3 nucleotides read TGTGCCAGCAGCGCAGGGGGCAAACAGCCCCAGCATTTT. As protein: CASSAGGKQPQHF.